This T cell receptor (beta chain) was profiled in a study of shared clonotypes between healthy human individuals. Sequenced by immunoSEQ multiplex PCR; TCRdb stores in-frame clones only, minus some. Seen here are roughly 650,000 clones, about 96% observed once, and the top ten hold roughly 0.1%. V lost 0 bases and J 1 base, leaving 10 bases between the germline ends. CDR3 length: 15 amino acids. In germline, CDR1 is SGDLS, CDR2 YYNGEE. A remark on this clone: Its cognate antigen is unknown.

General study findings and limits: Among donors, sharing of clonotypes was expected to be affected by sequencing depth. In a few donors, 4.5% to 5.5% of naive CD4 clonotypes appeared in common.

The naive CD8 fraction comprised CD45RO-negative cells positively selected for CCR7 and excluded terminally differentiated effector memory CD45RA+ cells. This TCR was sampled from a young woman in good health. The rearrangement links TRBV9 to TRBJ1-2; D gene uncertain. Source material: naive CD8+ T cells sorted from blood. For the CDR3, the DNA is TGTGCCAGCAGCGTAGAGGGAGATGTTAACTATGGCTACACCTTC. Translated: CASSVEGDVNYGYTF.